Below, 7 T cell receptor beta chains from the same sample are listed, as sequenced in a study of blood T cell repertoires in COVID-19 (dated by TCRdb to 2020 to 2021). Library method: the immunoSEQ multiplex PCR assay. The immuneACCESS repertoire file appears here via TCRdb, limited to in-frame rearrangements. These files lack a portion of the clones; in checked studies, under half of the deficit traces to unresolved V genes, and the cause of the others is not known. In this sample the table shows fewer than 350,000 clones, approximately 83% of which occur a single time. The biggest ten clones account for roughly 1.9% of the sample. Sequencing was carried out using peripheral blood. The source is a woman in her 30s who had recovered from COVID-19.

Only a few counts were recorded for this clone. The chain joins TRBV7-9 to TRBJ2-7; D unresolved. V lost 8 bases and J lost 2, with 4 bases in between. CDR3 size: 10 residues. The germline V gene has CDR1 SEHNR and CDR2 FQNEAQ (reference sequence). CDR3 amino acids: CASSTYEQYF. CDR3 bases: TGTGCCAGCTCAACCTACGAGCAGTACTTC.

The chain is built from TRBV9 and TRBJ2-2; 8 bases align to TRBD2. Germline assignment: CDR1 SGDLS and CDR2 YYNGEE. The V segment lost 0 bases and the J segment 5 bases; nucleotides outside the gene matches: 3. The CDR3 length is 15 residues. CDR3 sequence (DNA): TGTGCCAGCAGCGTAGCGGCTAGCGGGACCGGGGAGCTGTTTTTT. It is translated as CASSVAASGTGELFF.

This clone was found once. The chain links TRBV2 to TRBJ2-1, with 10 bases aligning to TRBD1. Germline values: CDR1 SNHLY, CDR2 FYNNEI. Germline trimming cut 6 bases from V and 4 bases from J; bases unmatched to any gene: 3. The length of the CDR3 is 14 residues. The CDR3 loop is CASRTGGDYNEQFF. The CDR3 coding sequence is TGTGCCAGCAGGACAGGGGGCGATTACAATGAGCAGTTCTTC. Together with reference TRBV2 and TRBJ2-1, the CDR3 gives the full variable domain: EPEVTQTPSHQVTQMGQEVILRCVPISNHLYFYWYRQILGQKVEFLVSFYNNEISEKSEIFDDQFSVERPDGSNFTLKIRSTKLEDSAMYFCASRTGGDYNEQFFGPGTRLTVL.

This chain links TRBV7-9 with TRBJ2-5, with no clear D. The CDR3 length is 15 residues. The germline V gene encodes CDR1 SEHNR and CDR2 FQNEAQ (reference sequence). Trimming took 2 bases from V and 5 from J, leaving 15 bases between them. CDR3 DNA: TGTGCCAGCAGCTTATCCCGCGCAGGTCCGGAGACCCAGTACTTC. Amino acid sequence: CASSLSRAGPETQYF.

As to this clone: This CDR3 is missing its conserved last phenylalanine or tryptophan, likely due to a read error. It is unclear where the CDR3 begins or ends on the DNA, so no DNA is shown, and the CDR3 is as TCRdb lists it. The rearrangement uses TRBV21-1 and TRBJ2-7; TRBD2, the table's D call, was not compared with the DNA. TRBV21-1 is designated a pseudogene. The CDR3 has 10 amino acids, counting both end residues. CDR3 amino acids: CASSKNFRST.

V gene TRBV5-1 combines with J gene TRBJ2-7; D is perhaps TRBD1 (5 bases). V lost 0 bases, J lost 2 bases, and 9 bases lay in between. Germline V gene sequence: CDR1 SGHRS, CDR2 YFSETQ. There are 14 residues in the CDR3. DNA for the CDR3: TGCGCCAGCAGCTTGGCGCAGGGTCCCTACGAGCAGTACTTC. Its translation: CASSLAQGPYEQYF.

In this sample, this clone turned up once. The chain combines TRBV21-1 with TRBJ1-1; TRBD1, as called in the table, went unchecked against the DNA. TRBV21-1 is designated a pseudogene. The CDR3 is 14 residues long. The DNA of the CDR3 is TGTGCCAGCAGCAAACCGGGACAGGGGATTGAAGCTTTCTTT. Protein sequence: CASSKPGQGIEAFF.